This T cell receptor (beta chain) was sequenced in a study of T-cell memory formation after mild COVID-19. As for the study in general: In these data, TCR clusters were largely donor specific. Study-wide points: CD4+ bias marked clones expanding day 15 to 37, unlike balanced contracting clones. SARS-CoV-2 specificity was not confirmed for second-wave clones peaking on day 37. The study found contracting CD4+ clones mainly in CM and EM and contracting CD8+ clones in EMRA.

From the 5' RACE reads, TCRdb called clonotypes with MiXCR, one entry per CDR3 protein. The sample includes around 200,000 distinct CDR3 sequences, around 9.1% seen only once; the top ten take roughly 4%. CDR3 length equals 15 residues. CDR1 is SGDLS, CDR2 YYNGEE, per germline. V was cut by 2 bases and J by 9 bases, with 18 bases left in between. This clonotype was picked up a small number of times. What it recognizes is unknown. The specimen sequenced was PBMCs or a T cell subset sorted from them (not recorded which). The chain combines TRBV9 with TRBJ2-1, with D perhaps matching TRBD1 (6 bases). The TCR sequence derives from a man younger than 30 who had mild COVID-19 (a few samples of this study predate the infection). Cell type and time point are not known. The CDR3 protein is CASSVDPTGLTEQFF. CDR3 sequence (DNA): TGTGCCAGCAGCGTGGACCCGACAGGACTGACTGAGCAGTTCTTC.